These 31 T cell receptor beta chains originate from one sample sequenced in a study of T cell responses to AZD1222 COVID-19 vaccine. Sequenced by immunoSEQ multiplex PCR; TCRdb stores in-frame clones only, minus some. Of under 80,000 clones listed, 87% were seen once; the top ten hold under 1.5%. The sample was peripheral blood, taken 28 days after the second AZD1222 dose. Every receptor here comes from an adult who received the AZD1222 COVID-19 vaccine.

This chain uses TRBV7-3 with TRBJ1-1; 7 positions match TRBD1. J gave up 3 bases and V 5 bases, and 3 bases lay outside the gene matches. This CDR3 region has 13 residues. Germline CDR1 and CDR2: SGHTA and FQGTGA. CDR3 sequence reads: CASSLQGDTEAFF. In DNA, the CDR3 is TGTGCCAGCAGCCTCCAGGGGGACACTGAAGCTTTCTTT.

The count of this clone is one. CDR3 DNA: TGTGCCAGCTCCCCGGTCGCAAGGACTGAAGCTTTCTTT. Protein sequence: CASSPVARTEAFF. J is TRBJ1-1 and V is TRBV18; D unclear. V was trimmed by 6 bases and J by 5 bases, leaving 13 bases between them. This CDR3 contains 13 residues. Looked up from germline, CDR1 is KGHSH and CDR2 is LQKENI.

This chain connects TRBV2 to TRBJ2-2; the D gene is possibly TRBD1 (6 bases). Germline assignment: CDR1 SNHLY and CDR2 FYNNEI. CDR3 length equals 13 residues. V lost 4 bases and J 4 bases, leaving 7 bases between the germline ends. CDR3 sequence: CASSGDTTGELFF. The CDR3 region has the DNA TGTGCCAGCAGTGGGGACACCACCGGGGAGCTGTTTTTT.

Written as DNA, the CDR3 is TGTGCCAGCAGTTACTCCGAGGGAAACACTGAAGCTTTCTTT. Its protein product is CASSYSEGNTEAFF. This chain connects TRBV6-6 to TRBJ1-1; D call uncertain. V shed 0 bases and J shed 2 bases, with 7 bases lying between them. The V gene's germline CDR1 is MNHNY and CDR2 SVGAGI (reference sequence). The CDR3 loop spans 14 amino acids.

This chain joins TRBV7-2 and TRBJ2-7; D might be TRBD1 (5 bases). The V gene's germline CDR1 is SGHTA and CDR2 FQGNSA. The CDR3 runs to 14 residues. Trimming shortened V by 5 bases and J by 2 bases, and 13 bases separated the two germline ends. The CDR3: CASSPQGGPYEQYF. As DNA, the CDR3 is TGTGCCAGCAGCCCCCAGGGCGGTCCCTACGAGCAGTACTTC.

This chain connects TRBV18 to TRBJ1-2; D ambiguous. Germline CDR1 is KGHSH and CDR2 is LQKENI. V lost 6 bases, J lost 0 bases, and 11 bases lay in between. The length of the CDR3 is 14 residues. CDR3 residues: CASSPSIANYGYTF. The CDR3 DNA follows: TGTGCCAGCTCCCCTTCTATAGCTAACTATGGCTACACCTTC.

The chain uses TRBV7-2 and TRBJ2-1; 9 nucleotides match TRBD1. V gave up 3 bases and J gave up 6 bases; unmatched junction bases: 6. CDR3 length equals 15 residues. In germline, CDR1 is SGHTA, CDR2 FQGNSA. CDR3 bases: TGTGCCAGCAGCTTGGACAGGGGAGGAGGCAATGAGCAGTTCTTC. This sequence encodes CASSLDRGGGNEQFF. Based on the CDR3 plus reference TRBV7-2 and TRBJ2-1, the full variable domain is GAGVSQSPSNKVTEKGKDVELRCDPISGHTALYWYRQSLGQGLEFLIYFQGNSAPDKSGLPSDRFSAERTGGSVSTLTIQRTQQEDSAVYLCASSLDRGGGNEQFFGPGTRLTVL.

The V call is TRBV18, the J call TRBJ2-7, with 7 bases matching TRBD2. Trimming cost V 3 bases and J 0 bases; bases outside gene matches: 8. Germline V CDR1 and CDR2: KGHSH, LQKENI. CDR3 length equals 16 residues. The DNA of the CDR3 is TGTGCCAGCTCACCCCCCCTAGCGGAAAACTCCTACGAGCAGTACTTC. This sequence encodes CASSPPLAENSYEQYF.

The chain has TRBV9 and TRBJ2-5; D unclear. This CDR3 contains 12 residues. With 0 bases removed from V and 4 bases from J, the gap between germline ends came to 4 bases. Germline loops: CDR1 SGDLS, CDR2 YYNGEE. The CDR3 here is CASSVAGETQYF. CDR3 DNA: TGTGCCAGCAGCGTAGCGGGAGAGACCCAGTACTTC.

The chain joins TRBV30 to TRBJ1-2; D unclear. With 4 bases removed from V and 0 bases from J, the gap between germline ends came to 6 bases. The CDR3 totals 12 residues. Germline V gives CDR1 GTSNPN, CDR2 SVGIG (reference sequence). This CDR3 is CAWTVANYGYTF. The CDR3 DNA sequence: TGTGCCTGGACTGTGGCTAACTATGGCTACACCTTC.

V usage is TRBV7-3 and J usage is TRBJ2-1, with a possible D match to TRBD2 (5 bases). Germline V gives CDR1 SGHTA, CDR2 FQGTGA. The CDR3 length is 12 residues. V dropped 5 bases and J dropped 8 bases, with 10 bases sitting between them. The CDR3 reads CASSETRDEQFF. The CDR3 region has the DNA TGTGCCAGCAGCGAAACTAGGGATGAGCAGTTCTTC.

CDR3 nucleotides: TGTGCCAGCAGTTCCAGGACAGGGAACACTGAAGCTTTCTTT. Protein sequence: CASSSRTGNTEAFF. The rearrangement uses TRBV6-2 or TRBV6-3 and TRBJ1-1; 7 bases are shared with TRBD1. CDR3 size: 14 residues. The V gene end was trimmed by 4 bases and the J gene end by 1 base; junction bases not matched to a gene: 3. The V gene's germline CDR1 is MNHEY and CDR2 SVGEGT.

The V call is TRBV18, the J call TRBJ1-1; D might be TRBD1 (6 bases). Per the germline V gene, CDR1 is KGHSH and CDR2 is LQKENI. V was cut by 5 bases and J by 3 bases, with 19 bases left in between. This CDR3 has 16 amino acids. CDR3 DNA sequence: TGTGCCAGCTCATCAACCGGGACACGTGGGGACACTGAAGCTTTCTTT. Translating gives CASSSTGTRGDTEAFF.

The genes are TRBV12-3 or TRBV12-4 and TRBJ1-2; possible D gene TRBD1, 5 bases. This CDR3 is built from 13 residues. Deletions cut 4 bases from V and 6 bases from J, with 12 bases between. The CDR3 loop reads CASSSTQGHGYTF. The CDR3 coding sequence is TGTGCCAGCAGTTCGACCCAGGGCCATGGCTACACCTTC.

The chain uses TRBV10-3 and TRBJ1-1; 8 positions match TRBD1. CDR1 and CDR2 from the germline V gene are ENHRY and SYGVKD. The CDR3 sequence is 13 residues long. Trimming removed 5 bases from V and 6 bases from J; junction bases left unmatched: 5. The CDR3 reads CAISSQGAAEAFF. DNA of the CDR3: TGTGCCATCAGTTCCCAGGGGGCCGCTGAAGCTTTCTTT.

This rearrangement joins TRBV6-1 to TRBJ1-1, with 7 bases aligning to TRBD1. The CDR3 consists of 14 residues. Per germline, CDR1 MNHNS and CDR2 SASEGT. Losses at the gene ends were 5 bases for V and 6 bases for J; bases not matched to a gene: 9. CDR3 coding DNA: TGTGCCAGCAGTTTTGGGGAGGGGGCGGCTGAAGCTTTCTTT. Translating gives CASSFGEGAAEAFF.

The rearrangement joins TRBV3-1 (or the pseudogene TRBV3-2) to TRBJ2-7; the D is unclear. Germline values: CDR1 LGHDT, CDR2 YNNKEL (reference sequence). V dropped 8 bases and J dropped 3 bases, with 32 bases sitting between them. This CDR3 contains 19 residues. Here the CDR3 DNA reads TGTGCCAGCCCTAAGGGTCATGCCCCATTTTATAGGAGTTTCTACGAGCAGTACTTC. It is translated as CASPKGHAPFYRSFYEQYF.

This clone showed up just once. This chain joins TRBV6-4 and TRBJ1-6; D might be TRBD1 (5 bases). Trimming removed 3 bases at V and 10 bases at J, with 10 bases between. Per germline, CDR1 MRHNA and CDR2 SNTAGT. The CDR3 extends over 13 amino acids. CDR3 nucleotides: TGTGCCAGCAGTGAGGGGGAGCGCTCACCCCTCCACTTT. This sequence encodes CASSEGERSPLHF.

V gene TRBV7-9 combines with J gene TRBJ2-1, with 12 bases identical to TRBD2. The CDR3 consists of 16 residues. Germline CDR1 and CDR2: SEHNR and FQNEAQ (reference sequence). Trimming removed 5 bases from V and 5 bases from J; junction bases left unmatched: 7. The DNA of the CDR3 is TGTGCCAGCAGCCCGACTAGCGGGAGAACAAACAATGAGCAGTTCTTC. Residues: CASSPTSGRTNNEQFF.

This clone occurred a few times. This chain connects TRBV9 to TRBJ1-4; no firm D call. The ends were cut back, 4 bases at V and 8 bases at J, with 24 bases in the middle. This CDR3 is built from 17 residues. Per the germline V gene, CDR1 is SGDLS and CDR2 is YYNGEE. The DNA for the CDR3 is TGTGCCAGCAGCTCAGCAGGTCAATCCTTCTTCGGGGAAAAACTGTTTTTT. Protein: CASSSAGQSFFGEKLFF.

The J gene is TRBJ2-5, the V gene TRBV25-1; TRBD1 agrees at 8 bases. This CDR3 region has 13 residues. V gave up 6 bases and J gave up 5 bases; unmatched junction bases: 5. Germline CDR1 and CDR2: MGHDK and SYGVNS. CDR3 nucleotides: TGTGCCAGCAGGAGGACAGGGTGGGAGACCCAGTACTTC. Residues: CASRRTGWETQYF.

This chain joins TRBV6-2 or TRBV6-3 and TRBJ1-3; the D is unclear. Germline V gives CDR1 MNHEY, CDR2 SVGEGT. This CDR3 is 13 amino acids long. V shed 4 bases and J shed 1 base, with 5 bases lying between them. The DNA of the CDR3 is TGTGCCAGCAGTTCCAATTCTGGAAACACCATATATTTT. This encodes CASSSNSGNTIYF.

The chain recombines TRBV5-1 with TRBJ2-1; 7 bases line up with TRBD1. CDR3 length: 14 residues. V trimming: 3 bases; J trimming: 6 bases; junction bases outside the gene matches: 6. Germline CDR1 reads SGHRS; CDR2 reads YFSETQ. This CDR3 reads CASSYQSGGNEQFF. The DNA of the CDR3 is TGCGCCAGCAGCTACCAATCAGGGGGCAATGAGCAGTTCTTC.

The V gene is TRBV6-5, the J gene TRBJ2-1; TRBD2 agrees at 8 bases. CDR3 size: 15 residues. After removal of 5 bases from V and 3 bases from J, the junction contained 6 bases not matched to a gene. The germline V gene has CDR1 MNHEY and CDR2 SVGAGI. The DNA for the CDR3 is TGTGCCAGCAGTCCCCGACTAGCGAACTACAATGAGCAGTTCTTC. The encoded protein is CASSPRLANYNEQFF.

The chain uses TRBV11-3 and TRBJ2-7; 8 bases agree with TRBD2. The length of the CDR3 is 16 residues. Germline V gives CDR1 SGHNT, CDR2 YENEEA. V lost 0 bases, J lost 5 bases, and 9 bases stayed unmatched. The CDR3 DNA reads TGTGCCAGCAGCTTAGATGGCCGGGAGGGCCACGACGAGCAGTACTTC. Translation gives CASSLDGREGHDEQYF.

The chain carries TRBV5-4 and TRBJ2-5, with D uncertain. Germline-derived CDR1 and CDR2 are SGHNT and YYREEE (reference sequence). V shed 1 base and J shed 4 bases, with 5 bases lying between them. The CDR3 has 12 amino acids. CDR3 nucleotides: TGTGCCAGCAGCTTGAGTGCAGAGACCCAGTACTTC. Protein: CASSLSAETQYF. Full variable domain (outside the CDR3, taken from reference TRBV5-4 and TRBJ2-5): ETGVTQSPTHLIKTRGQQVTLRCSSQSGHNTVSWYQQALGQGPQFIFQYYREEENGRGNFPPRFSGLQFPNYSSELNVNALELDDSALYLCASSLSAETQYFGPGTRLLVL.

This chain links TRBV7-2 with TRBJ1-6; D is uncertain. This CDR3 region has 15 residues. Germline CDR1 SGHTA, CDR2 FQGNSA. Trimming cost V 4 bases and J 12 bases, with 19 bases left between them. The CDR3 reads CASSSWSGRVGPLHF. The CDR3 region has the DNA TGTGCCAGCAGCTCTTGGTCCGGGAGGGTTGGACCCCTCCACTTT.

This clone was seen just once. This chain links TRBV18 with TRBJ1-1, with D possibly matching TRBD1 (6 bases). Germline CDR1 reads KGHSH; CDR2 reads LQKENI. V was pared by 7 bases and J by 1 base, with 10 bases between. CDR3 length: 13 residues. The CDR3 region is CASLGGANTEAFF. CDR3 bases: TGTGCCAGCTTGGGGGGCGCGAACACTGAAGCTTTCTTT.

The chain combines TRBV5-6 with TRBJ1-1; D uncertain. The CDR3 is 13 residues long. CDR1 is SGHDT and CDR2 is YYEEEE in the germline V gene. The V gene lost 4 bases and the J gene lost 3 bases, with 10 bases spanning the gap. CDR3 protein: CASSRTPDTEAFF. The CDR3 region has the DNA TGTGCCAGCAGCAGGACCCCAGACACTGAAGCTTTCTTT.

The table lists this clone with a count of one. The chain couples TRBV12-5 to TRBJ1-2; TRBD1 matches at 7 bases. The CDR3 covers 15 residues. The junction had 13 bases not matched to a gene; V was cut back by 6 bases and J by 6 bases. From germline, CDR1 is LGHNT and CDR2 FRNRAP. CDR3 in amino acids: CASGPAGATGNGYTF. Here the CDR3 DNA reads TGTGCTAGTGGACCTGCCGGGGCGACAGGGAATGGCTACACCTTC.

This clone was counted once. The CDR3 loop is CASSDPGAYETQYF. The CDR3 DNA reads TGCGCCAGCAGTGATCCGGGGGCCTACGAGACCCAGTACTTC. The rearrangement joins TRBV10-2 to TRBJ2-5; tentatively, D is TRBD1 or TRBD2 (6 bases each). Germline V gene data show CDR1 as WSHSY and CDR2 as SAAADI. The ends were cut back, 3 bases at V and 5 bases at J, with 13 bases in the middle. The CDR3 loop spans 14 amino acids.